The present T cell receptor (beta chain) was sequenced within a study of cytomegalovirus exposure and HLA in healthy donors. Study results and limitations: The analysis excluded some indistinguishable V segments, including TRBV6-2 and TRBV6-3. Based on reports, TCR beta sequences accurately predicted HLA-A and HLA-B alleles for most subjects.

There are 13 residues in the CDR3. Germline lookup yields CDR1 SGHTA and CDR2 FQGNSA. The germline V and J ends were trimmed by 5 bases and 5 bases, with 11 bases remaining between them. The PCR used 60 Vbeta and 13 Jbeta primers. Generated by immunoSEQ multiplex PCR, the TCRdb table keeps only in-frame clones and is missing some. This sample carries 35,000 to 50,000 clones, 60% to 80% of them seen once, and the ten largest clones take roughly 1.4%. In regard to this clone: Antigen specificity is unknown.

J is TRBJ2-3 and V is TRBV7-2, with D hard to call. This clonotype was obtained from a man younger than 40 in good health and CMV-seronegative. The specimen sequenced was PBMCs. In DNA, the CDR3 is TGTGCCAGCAGCAACCCGGGTGGAGATACGCAGTATTTT. Its protein product is CASSNPGGDTQYF.